This T cell receptor (beta chain) originates from a study of T cells in Graves' hyperthyroidism and ophthalmopathy. Authors of the study amplified TCR beta CDR3 regions from RNA transcripts. The TCR CDR3 was amplified in a first-round RT-PCR using the HTBI primer set. TCRdb reprocessed the multiplex PCR reads via MiXCR and lists one record per CDR3 protein. The data hold about 510,000 distinct CDR3 sequences, with around 50% observed a single time. This clonotype has a count of ten or more. Diagnostic decisions used clinical symptoms, serum thyroxine and TRAb, thyroid ultrasound and orbital computed tomography. The CDR3 runs to 14 residues. In germline, CDR1 is MGHDK, CDR2 SYGVNS. Deletions cut 6 bases from V and 4 bases from J, with 13 bases between.

Material for sequencing was peripheral blood or thyroid tissue (not recorded which). J is TRBJ1-3 and V is TRBV25-1; TRBD1 is a possible D gene (5 bases). The origin of this receptor is an adult woman with Graves' disease, either hyperthyroidism or ophthalmopathy (not recorded which). The DNA of the CDR3 is TGTGCCAGCAGAGAACCGGGACGGGGAAACACCATATATTTT. This sequence encodes CASREPGRGNTIYF.